A selection of T cell receptor beta chains follows, all from one sample in a study of control samples from healthy donors and cancer patients. Clones were read by immunoSEQ multiplex PCR, and TCRdb kept only the in-frame ones, dropping some. The table includes 95,000 to 130,000 clones, around 89% detected once. Sequencing input: blood. The receptors stem from a woman in her 70s in good health. Each CDR3 is given with its conserved first and last residue. A D gene is named only where the DNA matches it firmly. Only part of the rows carry a size: once, few, many, or a class if the clone is expanded.

TRBJ2-5 | NA | NA | TRBV6-2/TRBV6-3 | CASSQARESGETQYF | TGTGCCAGCAGCCAAGCCCGGGAGAGCGGAGAGACCCAGTACTTC
TRBJ2-7 | once | NA | TRBV3-1/TRBV3-2 | CASSQGQDYEQYF | TGTGCCAGCAGCCAAGGGCAGGATTACGAGCAGTACTTC
TRBJ1-2 | NA | TRBD1 | TRBV5-1 | CASSGTGDGGYTF | TGCGCCAGCAGCGGGACAGGAGATGGTGGCTACACCTTC
TRBJ2-5 | NA | NA | TRBV3-1/TRBV3-2 | CASSQVTAGAGRQETQYF | TGTGCCAGCAGCCAAGTTACGGCGGGGGCCGGCCGACAAGAGACCCAGTACTTC
TRBJ1-6 | NA | TRBD1 | TRBV12-3/TRBV12-4 | CASSSDRGRPLHF | TGTGCCAGCAGTTCCGACAGGGGGCGACCCCTCCACTTT
TRBJ1-1 | NA | NA | TRBV5-1 | CASSLYAGEGTEAFF | TGCGCCAGCAGCTTGTATGCAGGGGAGGGCACTGAAGCTTTCTTT
TRBJ1-1 | NA | NA | TRBV6-1 | CASSEGGGYTEAFF | TGTGCCAGCAGTGAAGGGGGGGGTTACACTGAAGCTTTCTTT
TRBJ2-3 | NA | TRBD1 | TRBV11-2 | CASSLTRDRGPRSTDTQYF | TGTGCCAGCAGCTTGACCCGGGACAGGGGGCCCCGTAGTACAGATACGCAGTATTTT
TRBJ1-1 | NA | NA | TRBV6-1 | CASSEMENTEAFF | TGTGCCAGCAGTGAAATGGAGAACACTGAAGCTTTCTTT
TRBJ2-7 | NA | NA | TRBV7-3 | CASSLGGRGYEQYF | TGTGCCAGCAGCTTAGGGGGCAGGGGTTACGAGCAGTACTTC
TRBJ2-3 | NA | TRBD2 | TRBV10-3 | CAISWTSGVVSDTQYF | TGTGCCATCAGTTGGACTAGCGGGGTGGTGTCGGATACGCAGTATTTT
TRBJ1-3 | NA | NA | TRBV19 | CASSIEFQISGNTIYF | TGTGCCAGTAGTATAGAATTCCAGATCTCTGGAAACACCATATATTTT
TRBJ2-1 | NA | TRBD1 | TRBV18 | CASSPGGQGAYNEQFF | TGTGCCAGCTCACCAGGTGGACAGGGGGCCTACAATGAGCAGTTCTTC
TRBJ1-5 | NA | NA | TRBV7-9 | CASSLPGNNQPQHF | TGTGCCAGCAGCTTGCCAGGGAACAATCAGCCCCAGCATTTT
TRBJ1-1 | NA | NA | TRBV14 | CASSLNSGAMNTEAFF | TGTGCCAGCTCACTTAATTCAGGGGCGATGAACACTGAAGCTTTCTTT
TRBJ2-1 | NA | TRBD2 | TRBV18 | CASAPLGAGGDNEQFF | TGTGCCAGCGCACCACTAGGCGCGGGGGGGGATAATGAGCAGTTCTTC
TRBJ2-5 | few | NA | TRBV6-5 | CASSHTQAQETQYF | TGTGCCAGCAGCCATACTCAGGCTCAGGAGACCCAGTACTTC
TRBJ2-2 | NA | TRBD1 | TRBV12-5 | CASGLVQGGNTGELFF | TGTGCTAGTGGTTTGGTACAGGGGGGGAACACCGGGGAGCTGTTTTTT
TRBJ1-1 | few | NA | TRBV5-1 | CASSLEGRGTEAFF | TGCGCCAGCAGCTTGGAGGGGCGCGGGACTGAAGCTTTCTTT
TRBJ2-2 | NA | NA | TRBV6-1 | CASSEPGDTGELFF | TGTGCCAGCAGTGAGCCGGGGGACACCGGGGAGCTGTTTTTT
TRBJ2-5 | NA | NA | TRBV19 | CASSIHRLGQETQYF | TGTGCCAGTAGTATACATCGCTTGGGACAAGAGACCCAGTACTTC
TRBJ2-7 | NA | TRBD2 | TRBV3-1/TRBV3-2 | CASSPRAGVYYEQYF | TGTGCCAGCAGCCCAAGGGCGGGGGTGTACTACGAGCAGTACTTC
TRBJ1-6 | NA | TRBD1 | TRBV19 | CASSLQGGDSPLHF | TGTGCCAGTAGTTTACAGGGGGGGGATTCACCCCTCCACTTT
TRBJ1-1 | NA | TRBD1 | TRBV24-1 | CATSTGDTWDTEAFF | TGTGCCACCTCTACAGGGGACACTTGGGACACTGAAGCTTTCTTT
TRBJ1-2 | NA | NA | TRBV4-3 | CASSQGSAAANYGYTF | TGCGCCAGCAGCCAAGGGTCGGCGGCCGCTAACTATGGCTACACCTTC
TRBJ1-6 | NA | NA | TRBV5-6 | CASSFGGSNSPLHF | TGTGCCAGCAGCTTCGGGGGATCGAATTCACCCCTCCACTTT
TRBJ2-7 | few | NA | TRBV12-3/TRBV12-4 | CASTTFPNEQYF | TGTGCCAGCACTACGTTTCCCAACGAGCAGTACTTC
TRBJ2-1 | NA | TRBD2 | TRBV7-9 | CASSPTGRGRSYNEQFF | TGTGCCAGCAGCCCCACCGGGAGGGGGAGGTCCTACAATGAGCAGTTCTTC
TRBJ2-7 | NA | NA | TRBV7-2 | CASSFLKTEQYF | TGTGCCAGCAGCTTTTTAAAGACCGAGCAGTACTTC
TRBJ1-4 | NA | NA | TRBV7-9 | CASSPSGKSATNEKLFF | TGTGCCAGCAGCCCTAGCGGGAAATCTGCAACTAATGAAAAACTGTTTTTT
TRBJ2-2 | NA | NA | TRBV4-1 | CASSQREGGNTGELFF | TGCGCCAGCAGCCAACGCGAGGGGGGCAACACCGGGGAGCTGTTTTTT
TRBJ1-5 | NA | NA | TRBV6-6 | CASSFLAEGSQGPQHF | TGTGCCAGCAGTTTCTTGGCGGAGGGGTCCCAGGGGCCCCAGCATTTT
TRBJ1-6 | NA | TRBD1 | TRBV5-1 | CASSPWGQENSPLHF | TGCGCCAGCAGCCCTTGGGGACAGGAGAATTCACCCCTCCACTTT
TRBJ2-5 | once | NA | TRBV6-1 | CASSEIAGAQETQYF | TGTGCCAGCAGTGAAATTGCGGGGGCCCAAGAGACCCAGTACTTC
TRBJ1-3 | few | NA | TRBV6-5 | CASSYRSNKGTIYF | TGTGCCAGCAGTTACAGGTCAAATAAGGGCACCATATATTTT
TRBJ2-5 | NA | TRBD2 | TRBV10-1 | CASSRLAGGQETQYF | TGCGCCAGCAGTCGACTAGCGGGGGGTCAAGAGACCCAGTACTTC
TRBJ1-5 | NA | NA | TRBV19 | CASSIRDSNQPQHF | TGTGCCAGTAGTATCCGGGACAGCAATCAGCCCCAGCATTTT
TRBJ2-7 | NA | NA | TRBV3-1/TRBV3-2 | CASSQNQGPEQYF | TGTGCCAGCAGCCAGAATCAGGGCCCTGAGCAGTACTTC
TRBJ1-4 | NA | NA | TRBV2 | CASSLGEKLFF | TGTGCCAGCAGCTTGGGTGAAAAACTGTTTTTT
TRBJ2-7 | NA | TRBD2 | TRBV11-2 | CASSLVASGGSYEQYF | TGTGCCAGCAGCTTAGTAGCTAGCGGGGGGTCCTACGAGCAGTACTTC
TRBJ1-2 | NA | NA | TRBV12-3/TRBV12-4 | CASSLDGLGGYTF | TGTGCCAGCAGTTTAGACGGGCTCGGAGGCTACACCTTC
TRBJ2-5 | NA | NA | TRBV19 | CASSLGGRFQETQYF | TGTGCCAGTAGTCTTGGAGGGAGGTTCCAAGAGACCCAGTACTTC
TRBJ1-2 | NA | NA | TRBV5-6 | CASSFGGQNNYGYTF | TGTGCCAGCAGCTTTGGGGGACAAAATAACTATGGCTACACCTTC
TRBJ1-5 | NA | NA | TRBV18 | CASSPQGTGNQPQHF | TGTGCCAGCTCACCACAGGGTACTGGCAATCAGCCCCAGCATTTT
TRBJ1-1 | NA | NA | TRBV5-5 | CASSLDPAGTEAFF | TGTGCCAGCAGCTTGGACCCAGCGGGGACTGAAGCTTTCTTT
TRBJ1-1 | NA | NA | TRBV6-2/TRBV6-3 | CASSYPGGATEAFF | TGTGCCAGCAGTTACCCAGGAGGGGCCACTGAAGCTTTCTTT
TRBJ1-5 | NA | NA | TRBV9 | CASSVGFRKNQPQHF | TGTGCCAGCAGCGTAGGGTTTCGAAAAAACCAGCCCCAGCATTTT
TRBJ1-1 | NA | NA | TRBV6-2/TRBV6-3 | CASSYPIAIGAFF | TGTGCCAGCAGTTACCCGATCGCGATAGGGGCTTTCTTT
TRBJ1-1 | NA | NA | TRBV11-2 | CASSSGEAFF | TGTGCCAGCAGCTCGGGCGAAGCTTTCTTT
TRBJ1-2 | NA | NA | TRBV7-9 | CASSPTSPGGSTVGYTF | TGTGCCAGCAGCCCCACTTCTCCCGGGGGCAGCACGGTTGGCTACACCTTC
TRBJ2-7 | NA | TRBD1 | TRBV7-9 | CASTPGTGTYEQYF | TGTGCCAGCACTCCCGGGACAGGGACCTACGAGCAGTACTTC
TRBJ2-7 | NA | TRBD1 | TRBV4-3 | CASSHRGNHYEQYF | TGCGCCAGCAGCCACAGGGGGAATCACTACGAGCAGTACTTC
TRBJ1-6 | NA | TRBD1 | TRBV5-6 | CASSQSDRGPSPLHF | TGTGCCAGCAGCCAATCGGACAGGGGTCCTTCACCCCTCCACTTT
TRBJ1-1 | NA | NA | TRBV2 | CASSEGPIRGFGTEAFF | TGTGCCAGCAGTGAAGGGCCTATTCGGGGGTTCGGCACTGAAGCTTTCTTT
TRBJ1-4 | NA | TRBD1 | TRBV5-6 | CASSPQGADEKLFF | TGTGCCAGCAGCCCCCAGGGGGCGGATGAAAAACTGTTTTTT
TRBJ1-2 | NA | NA | TRBV9 | CASSVDPGTNYGYTF | TGTGCCAGCAGCGTAGACCCCGGGACGAACTATGGCTACACCTTC
TRBJ1-1 | NA | NA | TRBV23-1 | CASSLGGGTEAFF | TGCGCCAGCAGTCTTGGGGGGGGCACTGAAGCTTTCTTT
TRBJ1-2 | once | NA | TRBV4-3 | CASSLSRGAYGYTF | TGCGCCAGCAGTCTAAGCCGGGGCGCCTATGGCTACACCTTC
TRBJ1-6 | NA | TRBD1 | TRBV19 | CASSTHRGPYTNSPLHF | TGTGCCAGTAGTACCCACAGGGGGCCGTATACAAATTCACCCCTCCACTTT